Ten or more counts support the clone carrying this TCR beta chain. Germline CDR1 SGHTA, CDR2 FQGTGA. CDR3 length: 14 residues. The ends lost 5 bases at V and 7 bases at J; junction bases unmatched: 7. Breast cancer patients provided tissue from their axillary draining lymph nodes. The sample originates from a study of breast tumors, draining lymph nodes, adjacent tissues. Each CDR3 protein is one row after TCRdb ran MiXCR on the multiplex PCR reads. The sample lists 150,000 to 200,000 distinct CDR3 sequences; approximately 30% were seen once. V and J are TRBV7-3 and TRBJ2-1, with TRBD1 identical over 8 bases. The sequence was obtained from a female donor with breast cancer. Some clones in this sample may be carry-over from other donors' samples. The sequenced material came from axillary lymph node tissue. Here the CDR3 DNA reads TGTGCCAGCAGCCTGACAGGGGTCCGGAATGAGCAGTTCTTC. It translates to CASSLTGVRNEQFF.